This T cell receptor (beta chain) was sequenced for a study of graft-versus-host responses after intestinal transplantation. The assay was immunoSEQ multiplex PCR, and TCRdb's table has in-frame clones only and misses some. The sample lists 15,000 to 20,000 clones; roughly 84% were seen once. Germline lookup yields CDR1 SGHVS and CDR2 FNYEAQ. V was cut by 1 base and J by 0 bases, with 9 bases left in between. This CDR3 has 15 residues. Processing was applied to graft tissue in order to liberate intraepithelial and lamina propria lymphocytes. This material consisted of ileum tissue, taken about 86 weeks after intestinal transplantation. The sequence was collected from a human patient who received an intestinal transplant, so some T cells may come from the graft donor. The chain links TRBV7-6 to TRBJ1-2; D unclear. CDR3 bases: TGTGCCAGCAGCTTAGAAGAGGCTCCTAACTATGGCTACACCTTC. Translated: CASSLEEAPNYGYTF.